The rows below give T cell receptor beta chains drawn from one sample of a study of blood T cell repertoires in COVID-19. Only in-frame clones appear in the TCRdb table, and some are missing; sequencing was by immunoSEQ multiplex PCR. The table has roughly 68,000 clones, roughly 87% seen once. Sequencing was performed on peripheral blood. These receptors were taken from a man aged 45-60 years with active COVID-19. Each CDR3 is given with its conserved first and last residue. A D gene is named only where the DNA matches it firmly. Some rows mark clone size as missing; the rest say once, few, many or name a class of expanded clone.

j_call	clone_size	d_call	v_call	cdr3_aa	cdr3_nt
TRBJ1-3	NA	TRBD1	TRBV28	CATQPGDSSGNTIYF	TGTGCCACCCAGCCTGGGGACAGCTCTGGAAACACCATATATTTT
TRBJ2-3	NA	TRBD1	TRBV6-6	CASCGQGTDTQYF	TGTGCCAGCTGCGGACAGGGCACAGATACGCAGTATTTT
TRBJ1-2	NA	NA	TRBV12-3/TRBV12-4	CASSIQGNYGYTF	TGTGCCAGCAGTATTCAGGGGAACTATGGCTACACCTTC
TRBJ1-5	once	TRBD1	TRBV5-5	CASSVGQGEQPQHF	TGTGCCAGCAGCGTTGGACAGGGCGAACAGCCCCAGCATTTT
TRBJ2-1	NA	TRBD1	TRBV6-5	CASNPGQNYNEQFF	TGTGCCAGCAACCCGGGACAGAACTACAATGAGCAGTTCTTC
TRBJ2-5	NA	NA	TRBV18	CASSPPQGQETQYF	TGTGCCAGCTCACCACCGCAGGGCCAAGAGACCCAGTACTTC
TRBJ1-4	NA	TRBD1	TRBV7-9	CASSSDGAGGHEKLFF	TGTGCCAGCAGCTCCGACGGGGCAGGGGGCCATGAAAAACTGTTTTTT
TRBJ2-7	NA	TRBD1	TRBV6-2/TRBV6-3	CASSHSGTGASEQYF	TGTGCCAGCAGTCATTCCGGGACAGGGGCGAGCGAGCAGTACTTC
TRBJ1-6	NA	NA	TRBV7-9	CASSRGGSYNSPLHF	TGTGCCAGCAGCCGTGGAGGCTCCTATAATTCACCCCTCCACTTT
TRBJ2-2	few	TRBD1	TRBV30	CAWSVDPAGGSIGELFF	TGTGCCTGGAGTGTTGACCCGGCAGGGGGCAGTATCGGGGAGCTGTTTTTT
TRBJ2-1	NA	TRBD2	TRBV7-2	CASSLSTSGRNEQFF	TGTGCCAGCAGCTTAAGTACTAGCGGGAGGAATGAGCAGTTCTTC
TRBJ1-2	NA	NA	TRBV7-2	CASSQSGLVNYGYTF	TGTGCCAGCAGCCAGTCAGGGCTAGTTAACTATGGCTACACCTTC
TRBJ2-5	NA	NA	TRBV2	CASSSLGQNQETQYF	TGTGCCAGCAGTTCTTTAGGACAGAACCAAGAGACCCAGTACTTC
TRBJ1-1	NA	NA	TRBV5-1	CASSLFVESEAFF	TGCGCCAGCAGCCTTTTCGTGGAGTCCGAAGCTTTCTTT
TRBJ2-7	NA	NA	TRBV12-3/TRBV12-4	CASSTRDNYEQYF	TGTGCCAGCAGTACCCGGGACAACTACGAGCAGTACTTC
TRBJ2-7	NA	NA	TRBV7-9	CASSRTDNEQYF	TGTGCCAGCAGCCGGACAGATAACGAGCAGTACTTC
TRBJ1-6	NA	NA	TRBV2	CASREALLSDSPLHF	TGTGCCAGCAGGGAGGCCCTCCTGTCCGATTCACCCCTCCACTTT
TRBJ1-1	NA	TRBD1	TRBV4-3	CASSQEGTGDPEAFF	TGCGCCAGCAGCCAAGAGGGGACAGGGGATCCTGAAGCTTTCTTT
TRBJ2-1	NA	NA	TRBV2	CASGDFPSSYNEQFF	TGTGCCAGCGGGGACTTTCCGAGCTCCTACAATGAGCAGTTCTTC
TRBJ2-3	NA	NA	TRBV4-2	CASSQAPGTPSTDTQYF	TGTGCCAGCAGCCAAGCCCCCGGGACTCCAAGCACAGATACGCAGTATTTT
TRBJ2-5	NA	NA	TRBV4-3	CASSQDFDGGVTQYF	TGCGCCAGCAGCCAAGATTTCGACGGAGGGGTGACCCAGTACTTC
TRBJ2-6	NA	NA	TRBV6-2/TRBV6-3	CASSRPSGAGWGGGANVLTF	TGTGCCAGCAGCCGCCCAAGTGGCGCGGGGTGGGGAGGTGGGGCCAACGTCCTGACTTTC
TRBJ2-2	NA	TRBD2	TRBV7-2	CASSPTSGRAGELFF	TGTGCCAGCAGCCCGACTAGCGGGAGGGCCGGGGAGCTGTTTTTT
TRBJ1-4	NA	NA	TRBV27	CASKGAATNEKLFF	TGTGCCAGCAAAGGGGCTGCAACTAATGAAAAACTGTTTTTT
TRBJ1-5	NA	NA	TRBV9	CASSAGQGSNQPQHF	TGTGCCAGCAGCGCGGGGCAGGGGAGCAATCAGCCCCAGCATTTT
TRBJ1-3	NA	NA	TRBV7-9	CASSLNGRGSGNTIYF	TGTGCCAGCAGCTTAAACGGACGGGGCTCTGGAAACACCATATATTTT
TRBJ2-1	NA	TRBD2	TRBV7-2	CASSFSGRPGGEQFF	TGTGCCAGCAGCTTTAGCGGGAGGCCCGGGGGTGAGCAGTTCTTC
TRBJ2-4	NA	NA	TRBV27	CASSLSGPTNIQYF	TGTGCCAGCAGTTTATCGGGCCCCACGAACATTCAGTACTTC
TRBJ2-1	NA	TRBD2	TRBV7-2	CASSPLGLAGVGEQFF	TGTGCCAGCAGCCCGCTGGGACTAGCGGGAGTTGGTGAGCAGTTCTTC
TRBJ1-5	NA	TRBD1	TRBV19	CASSILGQGARQPQHF	TGTGCCAGTAGTATATTGGGACAGGGGGCCAGACAGCCCCAGCATTTT
TRBJ2-1	NA	TRBD2	TRBV27	CASSLRTSGRNEQFF	TGTGCCAGCAGTTTGAGGACTAGCGGGAGAAATGAGCAGTTCTTC
TRBJ1-1	NA	TRBD1	TRBV9	CASSVTGVPGTEAFF	TGTGCCAGCAGCGTAACAGGGGTCCCGGGTACTGAAGCTTTCTTT
TRBJ2-7	NA	NA	TRBV19	CASSTQGRHEQYF	TGTGCCAGTAGTACACAGGGTAGGCACGAGCAGTACTTC
TRBJ2-3	NA	TRBD2	TRBV4-3	CASSQKSTGGHGTQYF	TGCGCCAGCAGCCAAAAGTCCACGGGGGGGCACGGTACGCAGTATTTT
TRBJ1-2	NA	NA	TRBV5-1	CASSLGRTERTGYTF	TGCGCCAGCAGCTTAGGGCGGACAGAGAGGACGGGCTACACCTTC
TRBJ2-1	NA	NA	TRBV5-4	CASRIDSAYNEQFF	TGTGCCAGCAGAATAGATAGTGCCTACAATGAGCAGTTCTTC
TRBJ1-1	NA	TRBD1	TRBV19	CASNPNRGSNTEAFF	TGTGCCAGTAACCCGAACAGGGGAAGCAACACTGAAGCTTTCTTT
TRBJ2-7	few	NA	TRBV28	CASSFRLEQYF	TGTGCCAGCAGTTTCAGGCTCGAGCAGTACTTC
TRBJ2-2	NA	TRBD2	TRBV5-6	CASSLLGGRGTGELFF	TGTGCCAGCAGCTTGCTCGGCGGGAGGGGAACCGGGGAGCTGTTTTTT
TRBJ2-3	NA	NA	TRBV27	CASSLSSAGSTDTQYF	TGTGCCAGCAGTTTATCGTCGGCAGGCAGCACAGATACGCAGTATTTT
TRBJ2-3	NA	TRBD2	TRBV9	CASSVEAGITDTQYF	TGTGCCAGCAGCGTAGAAGCGGGAATCACAGATACGCAGTATTTT
TRBJ1-1	NA	NA	TRBV28	CASSLSLGGKAFF	TGTGCCAGCAGTTTATCCCTTGGGGGGAAAGCTTTCTTT
TRBJ1-2	NA	NA	TRBV30	CAWMAGTPGYTF	TGTGCCTGGATGGCGGGGACGCCTGGCTACACCTTC
TRBJ2-7	NA	TRBD1	TRBV28	CASSLGTGDSYEQYF	TGTGCCAGCAGTTTAGGGACAGGGGACTCCTACGAGCAGTACTTC
TRBJ1-2	NA	NA	TRBV3-1/TRBV3-2	CASSQAGNGYTF	TGTGCCAGCAGCCAAGCGGGGAATGGCTACACCTTC
TRBJ1-5	few	TRBD1	TRBV4-3	CASSQATGGNQPQHF	TGCGCCAGCAGCCAAGCAACAGGGGGCAATCAGCCCCAGCATTTT
TRBJ1-1	NA	TRBD1	TRBV19	CASSNIYAGGNTEAFF	TGTGCCAGTAGTAATATATATGCAGGGGGGAACACTGAAGCTTTCTTT
TRBJ2-7	NA	NA	TRBV4-2	CASSQEYRTYEQYF	TGTGCCAGCAGCCAAGAATACAGGACCTACGAGCAGTACTTC
TRBJ1-2	NA	TRBD1	TRBV2	CASRGTGGNYGYTF	TGTGCCAGCAGGGGGACAGGGGGAAACTATGGCTACACCTTC
TRBJ1-2	NA	NA	TRBV6-6	CASTSFSTGHHYGYTF	TGTGCCAGCACCTCGTTCAGTACGGGACACCACTATGGCTACACCTTC
TRBJ2-3	NA	NA	TRBV5-1	CASSLTVSSTDTQYF	TGCGCCAGCAGCTTGACAGTATCTAGCACAGATACGCAGTATTTT
TRBJ1-2	NA	TRBD1	TRBV27	CASSPIRQGWGYTF	TGTGCCAGCAGTCCGATCCGACAGGGGTGGGGCTACACCTTC
TRBJ2-7	NA	TRBD2	TRBV28	CASRTSGPYEQYF	TGTGCCAGCAGGACTAGCGGACCCTACGAGCAGTACTTC